Listed here is a single T cell receptor (beta chain). This CDR3 comprises 14 residues. Trimming left V 4 bases short and J 3 bases short, with 12 bases between. The germline V gene has CDR1 SGHAT and CDR2 FQNNGV. Original analysis: Amplifying reference gene primers gave estimates of nucleated cell counts. Profiling relied on immunoSEQ multiplex PCR, and the TCRdb table lists in-frame clones only, not all of them. V, J and clone size derive from that table, while D and trimming were established from the DNA sequence. The sample yields some 260,000 clones, around 87% seen once. The source of the sample is a study of blood T cell repertoires in COVID-19.

The V and J genes are TRBV11-2 and TRBJ1-1; D is possibly TRBD1 (5 bases). The TCR was taken from a woman aged 30 to 39 with acute COVID-19. The sequenced material came from PBMCs or T cells enriched from blood (not recorded which). CDR3 nucleotide sequence: TGTGCCAGCAGCTCCCCAGGGCCTGACACTGAAGCTTTCTTT. Translation: CASSSPGPDTEAFF.